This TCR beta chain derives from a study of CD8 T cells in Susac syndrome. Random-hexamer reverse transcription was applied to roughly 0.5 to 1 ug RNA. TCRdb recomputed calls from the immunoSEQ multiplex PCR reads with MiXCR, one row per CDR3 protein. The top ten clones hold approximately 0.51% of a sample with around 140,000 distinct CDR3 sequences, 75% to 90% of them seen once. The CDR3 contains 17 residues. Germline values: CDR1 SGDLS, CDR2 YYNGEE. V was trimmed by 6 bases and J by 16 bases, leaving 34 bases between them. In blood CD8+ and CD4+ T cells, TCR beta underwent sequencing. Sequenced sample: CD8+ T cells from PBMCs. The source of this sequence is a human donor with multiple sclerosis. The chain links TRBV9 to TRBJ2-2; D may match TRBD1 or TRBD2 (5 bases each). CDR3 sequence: CASTSLPSLGRPGEKFF. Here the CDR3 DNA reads TGTGCCAGCACCTCCCTCCCAAGTCTGGGGCGCCCCGGGGAGAAGTTTTTT.